This T cell receptor (beta chain) originates from a study of regulatory T cells in long-lasting Graves disease (dated by TCRdb to the early 2020s). At the level of the whole study: Patients with newly diagnosed Graves' disease had been on antithyroid drugs for under 3 months. TCR sequencing covered some 13 persistent and 20 or so newly diagnosed Graves' disease patients, some 33 samples in total. Persistent Graves' disease patients were compared with newly diagnosed Graves' disease patients by peripheral blood TCR sequencing and RNA sequencing. The study was registered as a clinical trial and conducted in China. Summary of the overall study and its limitations: The authors noted that the small sample size was a limitation that may lower accuracy. TRBV28, TRBJ1-2 and TRBJ2-5 were preferentially used in persistent disease, while TRBV20-1 and TRBJ2-1 were favored in newly diagnosed disease. Only the TCR beta chain was sequenced and analyzed. Compared with newly diagnosed patients, persistent Graves' disease patients had lower TCR Shannon entropy and fewer highly expanded clones, which suggests clonal expansion. The study examined only peripheral blood because the primary lesion, thyroid tissue, could not be accessed. Persistent patients shared more public clonotypes among themselves (approximately 2,500) than newly diagnosed patients did (approximately 970).

Germline trimming amounts to 7 bases on V and 7 bases on J, with 11 as the count of junction bases outside the gene matches. CDR1 and CDR2 (MRHNA, SNTAGT) derive from the germline V gene. The cysteine opens and the phenylalanine closes a CDR3 of 15 amino acids. The sequence is cut down to CDR3 DNA, 45 bases in frame from base 1. The intended sense of this specimen's time point label: newly diagnosed GD, antithyroid drugs for less than 3 months. For both TCR sequencing and RNA sequencing, RNA was extracted from PBMCs in TRIzol. The diagnosis of Graves' disease followed American Thyroid Association guidelines. Patients were recruited from an endocrinology department in Xi'an, China. Each patient gave approximately 10 milliliters of peripheral blood, collected in an EDTA anticoagulant tube. Ficoll Paque Plus density gradient separation was used to isolate PBMCs, and no additional T cell sorting was done. RNA quality was checked with an Agilent 2100 Bioanalyzer and agarose gel, and concentration with a NanoDrop 2000.

Library generation was performed with multiplex PCR. Sequencing used an Illumina HiSeq 4000. iRepertoire HTBI primers and Arm-PCR amplification of CDR3 regions were used to construct TCR beta libraries. PCR products were gel purified before sequencing. Per the original workflow: A total of some 60 TRBV and under 15 TRBJ segments were identified across samples and were used for gene usage analysis of CDR3 amino acid clonotypes. COPE and FqMerger were used to merge filtered high-quality paired reads into contigs. Contigs were aligned with BLAST to IMGT TRBV, TRBD and TRBJ reference genes, and CDR3 was defined per IMGT. Clonotypes above 0.1% frequency were classified as highly expanded clones. Shannon entropy was used to measure repertoire diversity, and the Gini coefficient was used to measure V-J evenness. A clonotype was considered public if more than one individual shared it. The raw public reads went through TCRdb reprocessing: fastp at Q25, MiXCR clone calling, in-frame beta chains kept. Identical CDR3 proteins give one entry, which carries the most common genes and DNA. The V and J calls were determined by TCRdb, not by the authors. The sample profile shows roughly 320,000 distinct CDR3 sequences; roughly 17% of them were found once. Of the sample, about 27% falls within the top ten clones.

Comments on this clonotype: Its antigen is currently not known. Base qualities are not recorded, but no much larger clone differs from it by a single base.

These same records also appear under a second study, on T cells in Graves' hyperthyroidism and ophthalmopathy. Taken from the second paper: Stable Graves' hyperthyroidism was defined as the absence of progression to ophthalmopathy over 18 months of follow-up. The hyperthyroidism patients were between 18 and 65 years old and newly diagnosed, with a disease duration of less than 2 months. Any patient with an uncontrolled infection, another autoimmune disease, pregnancy or lactation was excluded. Diagnoses were established on the basis of clinical symptoms, serum thyroxine and TRAb, thyroid ultrasound, and orbital computed tomography. The first round of RT-PCR for the TCR CDR3 was performed with the HTBI primer set and the Qiagen OneStep RT-PCR kit. Most expanded thyroid clonotypes (frequency above 0.001) were also detected in blood, a finding suggesting that blood repertoires may reflect thyroid immune responses. A 13 V-J signature model separated ophthalmopathy from stable hyperthyroidism, with 87.88% sensitivity and 81.08% specificity in cross-validation and 80%/75% in testing. In validation, the model predicted progression to ophthalmopathy with 55% to 71% sensitivity and approximately 74% specificity, a median of roughly seven months before onset. A discovery cohort of around 98 patients, roughly 43 with Graves' ophthalmopathy and under 60 with stable Graves' hyperthyroidism, was used to find distinguishing TCR V-J signatures. Whether ophthalmopathy could be predicted prospectively was tested in an independent validation cohort made up of roughly 19 hyperthyroidism patients plus 17 patients who later progressed to ophthalmopathy. For training and testing, the roughly 93 patients in the discovery cohort were randomly divided in a 7:3 ratio. The study also compared thyroid tissue and blood T-cell repertoires from roughly six Graves' hyperthyroidism patients. Once sampling was done, hyperthyroidism patients were given methimazole at a starting dose of 30 mg daily, whereas ophthalmopathy patients were given high-dose intravenous methylprednisolone. A second multiplex PCR round built the libraries, followed by size selection and purification. Libraries were sequenced paired-end with 100 bp reads on an Illumina HiSeq2000. SOAPnuke was used to process the raw data, removing reads that contained adapters or uncalled bases, had a mean Phred below 15, or lacked an exact match to the constant primer or identifier. High-quality paired reads were merged with COPE v1.2.5, and unique nucleotide sequences were defined as clonotypes. Clonotypes were aligned to IMGT TRBV, TRBD and TRBJ reference segments using MiTCR v1.1. Only V-J combinations with frequency above 0.0001, covering about 99% of repertoires, were analysed. The TCS score was defined as the ratio of F50 (clonal expansion) to E x V (chaos), calculated using BLOSUM62-based TCRdist between CDR3 peptides within each V-J. Welch's t-statistics and random forest reduced approximately 520 V-J features to about 13, which were used in a naive Bayes classifier (R e1071). No statistical method was used to set the sample size in advance, and investigators knew the group allocation. The paper describes TCR Vbeta CDR3 sequencing of more than 120 peripheral blood samples, made up of about 40 ophthalmopathy patients, 70 to 75 hyperthyroidism patients and approximately 17 progressor patients.

This clonotype was obtained from a man in his forties with Graves disease. Donor details come from another sample of the same person, matched by shared clones. This sample comprised peripheral blood mononuclear cells (PBMCs), obtained at new diagnosis, from a patient treated with antithyroid drugs. The rearrangement joined TRBV6-4 to TRBJ1-5; 9 junctional bases match TRBD1. Read as DNA, the sequence is TGTGCCAGCATCCCTGTGGGGACAGGGAGACAGCCCCAGCATTTT. Translated, this is CASIPVGTGRQPQHF.